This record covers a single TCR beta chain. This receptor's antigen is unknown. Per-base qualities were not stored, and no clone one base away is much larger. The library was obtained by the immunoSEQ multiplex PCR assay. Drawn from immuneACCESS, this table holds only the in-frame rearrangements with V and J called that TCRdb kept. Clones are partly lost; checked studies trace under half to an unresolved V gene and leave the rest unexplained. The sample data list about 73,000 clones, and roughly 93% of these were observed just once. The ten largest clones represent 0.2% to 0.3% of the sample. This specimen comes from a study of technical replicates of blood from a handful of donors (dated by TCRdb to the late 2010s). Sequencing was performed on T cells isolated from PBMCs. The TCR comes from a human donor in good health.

The DNA is as follows: TGTGCCAGCAGCCAACAGGGATACGAGCAGTACTTC. The translation is CASSQQGYEQYF. Here the chain combines TRBV7-9 and TRBJ2-7, with TRBD1 as a weak D call on 6 bases. Trimming takes 5 bases from V and 4 bases from J, and the germline ends sit 9 bases apart. The CDR3 runs 12 residues from the cysteine to the phenylalanine. The sequence is cut down to CDR3 DNA, 36 bases in frame from base 1. Taken from the germline V gene (reference sequence), the CDR1 and CDR2 loops are SEHNR and FQNEAQ.